This is a list of T cell receptor beta chains from one sample in a study of CD8+ T cells in alopecia areata. Clones were sequenced by immunoSEQ multiplex PCR, and TCRdb holds only the in-frame ones, with some missing. Of under 200,000 clones in the sample, less than 80% were seen once. Sample: CD4+ T cells sorted from blood, taken at week 24, from a patient treated with tofacitinib. Receptors were obtained from a human donor with alopecia areata. The CDR3 runs from the conserved cysteine through the conserved F or W. The D gene is left open where the match is weak. A row's size may be missing; if present it is once, few, many or a size class.

DNA: TGTGCCAGCAGCGTCGTGGGCGTGTCTAGCGGGGAAGAGACCCAGTACTTC
CDR3: CASSVVGVSSGEETQYF
D: TRBD2
size: .
J: TRBJ2-5
V: TRBV7-9

DNA: TGTGCCAGCAGCCCCAGAGACGTAGCGGGGGCCCATTCTAGCACAGATACGCAGTATTTT
CDR3: CASSPRDVAGAHSSTDTQYF
D: TRBD2
size: .
J: TRBJ2-3
V: TRBV7-3

DNA: TGTGCCTGGAGTGTACTTGAGGCATATTCACCCCTCCACTTT
CDR3: CAWSVLEAYSPLHF
D: .
size: .
J: TRBJ1-6
V: TRBV30

DNA: TGTGCCAGCATGCGAGATGGCCCGAAAAATTCACCCCTCCACTTT
CDR3: CASMRDGPKNSPLHF
D: .
size: once
J: TRBJ1-6
V: TRBV2

DNA: TGTGCCAGCAGCACGACAGGGGACCAAGAACAGCCCCAGCATTTT
CDR3: CASSTTGDQEQPQHF
D: TRBD1
size: .
J: TRBJ1-5
V: TRBV2

DNA: TGCAGCGTTGAAGTGGCGGGGGGCTCAATAACTTACACAGATACGCAGTATTTT
CDR3: CSVEVAGGSITYTDTQYF
D: TRBD2
size: .
J: TRBJ2-3
V: TRBV29-1

DNA: TGTGCCAGCAGCCACACGTGGCCCATGAACACTGAAGCTTTCTTT
CDR3: CASSHTWPMNTEAFF
D: .
size: .
J: TRBJ1-1
V: TRBV7-2

DNA: TGTGCCAGCAGGCGGACACGTAACACTGAAGCTTTCTTT
CDR3: CASRRTRNTEAFF
D: .
size: .
J: TRBJ1-1
V: TRBV7-3

DNA: TGTGCCAGCAGCTGGGACAGGAGCTCCTACGAGCAGTACTTC
CDR3: CASSWDRSSYEQYF
D: TRBD1
size: .
J: TRBJ2-7
V: TRBV7-2

DNA: TGTGCCAGCTCACCGGTGGTAGCAGAGACCCAGTACTTC
CDR3: CASSPVVAETQYF
D: .
size: many
J: TRBJ2-5
V: TRBV18

DNA: TGTGCCATCAGCGGGCAAGGAGGGGTTTACGAGCAGTACTTC
CDR3: CAISGQGGVYEQYF
D: .
size: .
J: TRBJ2-7
V: TRBV10-3

DNA: TGTGCCAGCAGCGGGCTCAACTCCTACAATGAGCAGTTCTTC
CDR3: CASSGLNSYNEQFF
D: .
size: .
J: TRBJ2-1
V: TRBV7-2

DNA: TGTGCCAGCAGATGGAGGACAGGCTTGACCTACGAGCAGTACTTC
CDR3: CASRWRTGLTYEQYF
D: TRBD1
size: few
J: TRBJ2-7
V: TRBV6-5

DNA: TGTGCCAGCAGCTTAAGCCAAGAGACACCCCTCCACTTT
CDR3: CASSLSQETPLHF
D: .
size: .
J: TRBJ1-6
V: TRBV7-9

DNA: TGCAGCGTTTCAGGGGGCATCACCGGGGAGCTGTTTTTT
CDR3: CSVSGGITGELFF
D: TRBD1
size: .
J: TRBJ2-2
V: TRBV29-1

DNA: TGTGCCAGCAGCCAAGATCCCAACTCGGGCTACACCTTC
CDR3: CASSQDPNSGYTF
D: .
size: .
J: TRBJ1-2
V: TRBV4-2

DNA: TGCGCCAGCAGCCAAGGCGGGTTCCTGAACACTGAAGCTTTCTTT
CDR3: CASSQGGFLNTEAFF
D: .
size: .
J: TRBJ1-1
V: TRBV4-1

DNA: TGTGCCAGCAGCCCCGACGTAATGAACACTGAAGCTTTCTTT
CDR3: CASSPDVMNTEAFF
D: .
size: .
J: TRBJ1-1
V: TRBV9

DNA: TGTGCCTTTCCCCAGGGTGGCTCTGGGGCCAACGTCCTGACTTTC
CDR3: CAFPQGGSGANVLTF
D: .
size: .
J: TRBJ2-6
V: TRBV30

DNA: TGCGCCAGCAGCTCGCCCATGGGGGAGGATGGCTACACCTTC
CDR3: CASSSPMGEDGYTF
D: .
size: .
J: TRBJ1-2
V: TRBV5-1

DNA: TGCGCCAGCAGCCAGATCACAGGGGGCAATCAGCCCCAGCATTTT
CDR3: CASSQITGGNQPQHF
D: TRBD1
size: .
J: TRBJ1-5
V: TRBV4-1

DNA: TGTGCCAGCAGTGGTCACTCTGGGGCCAACGTCCTGACTTTC
CDR3: CASSGHSGANVLTF
D: .
size: .
J: TRBJ2-6
V: TRBV25-1

DNA: TGCGCCAGCAGCCGACAGGGTGAGAACTACGAGCAGTACTTC
CDR3: CASSRQGENYEQYF
D: TRBD1
size: .
J: TRBJ2-7
V: TRBV5-1

DNA: TGTGCCTGGAGTGTTCTATCTGAAGCTTTCTTT
CDR3: CAWSVLSEAFF
D: .
size: few
J: TRBJ1-1
V: TRBV30

DNA: TGTGCCAGCAGCTTAATCACCCCCCGAGCTGGGTCACCCCTCCACTTT
CDR3: CASSLITPRAGSPLHF
D: .
size: .
J: TRBJ1-6
V: TRBV11-2

DNA: TGTGCCAGCAGTGAGCCCGGGGGCCGGAGTGAGCAGTTCTTC
CDR3: CASSEPGGRSEQFF
D: .
size: .
J: TRBJ2-1
V: TRBV2

DNA: TGTGCCAGTAGTATCCCCCTCTGGGACAGGGCCTACGAGCAGTACTTC
CDR3: CASSIPLWDRAYEQYF
D: TRBD1
size: .
J: TRBJ2-7
V: TRBV19